The present T cell receptor beta chain was sequenced within a study of control samples from healthy donors and cancer patients. Clones were sequenced by immunoSEQ multiplex PCR, and TCRdb holds only the in-frame ones, with some missing. The repertoire holds 150,000 or so clones, 75% to 95% seen once, with under 3% in the top ten. The material sequenced was blood. The receptor was isolated from a man in his forties or fifties in good health.

The CDR3 DNA reads as TGTGCCAGCAGCCCCGGACTAGCGGGGTTTCGAAGCCCAGATACGCAGTATTTT. This sequence encodes CASSPGLAGFRSPDTQYF. The chain carries TRBV7-6 and TRBJ2-3; 12 positions match TRBD2. Germline values: CDR1 SGHVS, CDR2 FNYEAQ. With V trimmed by 5 bases and J by 4 bases, 13 bases remained unmatched. The CDR3 is 18 residues long.